The next 2 T cell receptor beta chains were all read from a single sample in a study of beta chain features in type 1 diabetes. Sequenced material consisted of expressed TCRB transcripts (all of the isolated RNA was reverse transcribed). This table comes from immunoSEQ multiplex PCR, and its TCRdb copy is limited to in-frame clones, with some not included. Of about 360,000 clones in the sample, 10% to 15% were seen once. Sequenced material: naive CD4+ T cells from blood. The source is a man aged 18 to 35 in good health.

The genes are TRBV11-3 and TRBJ2-1; weak D call: TRBD2 (6 bases). The V and J ends lost 2 bases and 8 bases respectively, with 16 bases between them. This CDR3 has 15 residues. Germline assignment: CDR1 SGHNT and CDR2 YENEEA. The CDR3: CASSLRSTSSDEQFF. The CDR3 DNA follows: TGTGCCAGCAGCTTAAGGTCGACTAGTTCCGATGAGCAGTTCTTC.

This clone was seen a handful of times. The chain recombines TRBV18 with TRBJ1-5; no clear D. Germline CDR1 is KGHSH and CDR2 is LQKENI. V was cut by 3 bases and J by 2 bases, with 14 bases left in between. The CDR3 contains 16 residues. The CDR3 nucleotides are TGTGCCAGCTCACCGCGGTCTCAAGGAGGCAATCAGCCCCAGCATTTT. Residues: CASSPRSQGGNQPQHF.